A single sample gave rise to the 29 T cell receptor beta chains below, sequenced in a study of blood T cell repertoires in COVID-19. TCRdb's copy holds only in-frame clones and misses some; the assay was immunoSEQ multiplex PCR. Of 150,000 to 200,000 clones detected, roughly 88% appear once; the ten largest clones hold 13% to 15%. Sequences were obtained from PBMCs or T cells enriched from blood (not recorded which). These receptor sequences come from a man in his fifties or sixties who had recovered from COVID-19.

V usage is TRBV19 and J usage is TRBJ2-3, with 8 bases that match TRBD1. With 3 bases clipped from V and 2 bases from J, the junction kept 7 bases outside the gene matches. The germline gives CDR1 LNHDA, CDR2 SQIVND (reference sequence). The CDR3 runs to 16 residues. In DNA form, the CDR3 reads TGTGCCAGTAGTATTGGGGCAGGGGGCCTCACAGATACGCAGTATTTT. Residues: CASSIGAGGLTDTQYF. The whole variable domain, filled in from reference TRBV19 and TRBJ2-3, reads DGGITQSPKYLFRKEGQNVTLSCEQNLNHDAMYWYRQDPGQGLRLIYYSQIVNDFQKGDIAEGYSVSREKKESFPLTVTSAQKNPTAFYLCASSIGAGGLTDTQYFGPGTRLTVL.

The gene calls are TRBV5-1 and TRBJ2-1, with a possible D match to TRBD1 (6 bases). CDR1 SGHRS and CDR2 YFSETQ come from the germline V gene. Deletions cut 1 base from V and 5 bases from J, with 13 bases between. The CDR3 extends over 15 amino acids. CDR3 DNA: TGCGCCAGCAGCTTGCAGAGACAGGTTAACAATGAGCAGTTCTTC. This gives the protein CASSLQRQVNNEQFF. The variable domain in full, completed from reference TRBV5-1 and TRBJ2-1, reads KAGVTQTPRYLIKTRGQQVTLSCSPISGHRSVSWYQQTPGQGLQFLFEYFSETQRNKGNFPGRFSGRQFSNSRSEMNVSTLELGDSALYLCASSLQRQVNNEQFFGPGTRLTVL.

The chain recombines TRBV28 with TRBJ1-3; D unclear. Trimming cost V 2 bases and J 4 bases, with 15 bases left between them. Germline CDR1 MDHEN, CDR2 SYDVKM. The CDR3 extends over 16 amino acids. CDR3 sequence reads: CASSLIRGVGGNTIYF. The CDR3 bases are TGTGCCAGCAGTTTAATCCGCGGGGTGGGAGGAAACACCATATATTTT.

This sequence joins TRBV6-5 and TRBJ2-7, with TRBD1 matching over 11 bases. Germline-derived CDR1 and CDR2 are MNHEY and SVGAGI. J was trimmed by 4 bases and V by 8 bases; bases with no gene match: 4. The CDR3 runs to 13 residues. The CDR3 DNA sequence: TGTGCCAGCGAGGGACAGGGGGTATACGAGCAGTACTTC. Translating it yields CASEGQGVYEQYF.

The J gene is TRBJ2-7, the V gene TRBV3-1 (or the pseudogene TRBV3-2), with D hard to call. Germline CDR1 reads LGHDT; CDR2 reads YNNKEL (reference sequence). The V end lost 3 bases, the J end lost 0 bases, and 9 bases lay between the germline ends. CDR3 length: 14 amino acids. In DNA form, the CDR3 reads TGTGCCAGCAGCCATTTGAGGAGCTCCTACGAGCAGTACTTC. Protein: CASSHLRSSYEQYF.

V is TRBV28 and J is TRBJ2-5; maybe TRBD1 (5 bases). Trimming removed 4 bases from V and 9 bases from J, with 9 bases in between. The CDR3 spans 11 residues. Germline V CDR1 and CDR2: MDHEN, SYDVKM. The CDR3, as DNA: TGTGCCAGCAGTTATGGGGCAGCCCAGTACTTC. This codes for CASSYGAAQYF.

The chain uses TRBV6-5 and TRBJ1-2, with D unclear. V gave up 2 bases and J gave up 3 bases, with 16 bases separating them. Germline loops: CDR1 MNHEY, CDR2 SVGAGI. The CDR3 consists of 16 residues. CDR3 in amino acids: CASSYRPDGGYYGYTF. CDR3 nucleotide sequence: TGTGCCAGCAGTTACCGCCCGGATGGAGGGTACTATGGCTACACCTTC.

The gene calls are TRBV5-1 and TRBJ2-1; 9 bases align to TRBD2. The junction had 9 bases not matched to a gene; V was cut back by 5 bases and J by 12 bases. Germline V lookup: CDR1 SGHRS, CDR2 YFSETQ. The CDR3 length is 13 residues. The CDR3 region is CASREAGGKGQFF. CDR3 DNA sequence: TGCGCCAGCAGAGAAGCGGGGGGCAAGGGGCAGTTCTTC. Full variable domain (outside the CDR3, taken from reference TRBV5-1 and TRBJ2-1): KAGVTQTPRYLIKTRGQQVTLSCSPISGHRSVSWYQQTPGQGLQFLFEYFSETQRNKGNFPGRFSGRQFSNSRSEMNVSTLELGDSALYLCASREAGGKGQFFGPGTRLTVL.

The CDR3 loop reads CASSFGQGVRVEKLFF. CDR3 in DNA: TGTGCCAGCAGCTTCGGACAGGGGGTTAGGGTTGAAAAACTGTTTTTT. The chain has TRBV7-9 and TRBJ1-4; 10 nucleotides agree with TRBD1. The V segment lost 3 bases and the J segment 7 bases; nucleotides outside the gene matches: 8. There are 16 residues in the CDR3. CDR1 and CDR2 (germline): SEHNR, FQNEAQ (reference sequence). The whole variable domain, filled in from reference TRBV7-9 and TRBJ1-4, reads DTGVSQNPRHKITKRGQNVTFRCDPISEHNRLYWYRQTLGQGPEFLTYFQNEAQLEKSRLLSDRFSAERPKGSFSTLEIQRTEQGDSAMYLCASSFGQGVRVEKLFFGSGTQLSVL.

The chain combines TRBV18 with TRBJ1-1, with a weak D call TRBD1 (6 bases). The CDR3 has 13 residues. Trimming removed 2 bases from V and 2 bases from J, with 6 bases in between. Germline loops: CDR1 KGHSH, CDR2 LQKENI. The CDR3 region has the DNA TGTGCCAGCTCACCAGGGGGCAACACTGAAGCTTTCTTT. Amino acids: CASSPGGNTEAFF.

J is TRBJ1-2 and V is TRBV3-1 (or the pseudogene TRBV3-2); D not resolved. The CDR3 has 16 residues. V was shortened by 2 bases and J by 7 bases, with 20 bases between the two germline ends. CDR1 and CDR2 from the germline V gene are LGHDT and YNNKEL (reference sequence). In DNA, the CDR3 is TGTGCCAGCAGCCAAATACCGGGAGGGAGGTCCTCTGGCTACACCTTC. Its translation: CASSQIPGGRSSGYTF.

The chain employs TRBV9 and TRBJ2-1; 12 bases are shared with TRBD2. This CDR3 region has 20 residues. V lost 4 bases and J lost 4; bases outside the gene matches: 18. CDR1 and CDR2 (germline): SGDLS, YYNGEE. DNA for the CDR3: TGTGCCAGCAGCCACCACCGGGGGGCTAGCGGGGGGGCGAGGTACAATGAGCAGTTCTTC. As protein: CASSHHRGASGGARYNEQFF.

The chain carries TRBV24-1 and TRBJ1-5; 8 nucleotides align to TRBD1. V shed 5 bases and J 7 bases; nucleotides not matched to a gene: 3. In germline, CDR1 is KGHDR, CDR2 SFDVKD. This CDR3 comprises 13 residues. The CDR3 is CATSGPGGQPQHF. For the CDR3, the DNA is TGTGCCACCAGTGGTCCAGGGGGCCAGCCCCAGCATTTT.

V gene TRBV6-5 combines with J gene TRBJ2-4, with 8 bases lining up with TRBD2. V shed 5 bases, J shed 7 bases, and the junction held 10 bases outside the gene matches. In germline, CDR1 is MNHEY, CDR2 SVGAGI. This CDR3 is built from 15 residues. The CDR3 protein is CASSTGPGLGNIQYF. DNA for the CDR3: TGTGCCAGCAGTACGGGCCCGGGACTAGGTAACATTCAGTACTTC.

The rearrangement uses TRBV19 and TRBJ1-5; D possibly corresponds to TRBD1 (5 bases). V dropped 3 bases and J dropped 6 bases, with 12 bases sitting between them. The CDR3 is 14 amino acids. Germline V gene sequence: CDR1 LNHDA, CDR2 SQIVND (reference sequence). In nucleotides, the CDR3 is TGTGCCAGTAGTATGGGCCAGGGAGGTCAGCCCCAGCATTTT. It yields the protein CASSMGQGGQPQHF.

CDR3 residues: CASSFHGQAYGYTF. Here the CDR3 DNA reads TGTGCCAGCAGTTTCCATGGCCAGGCTTATGGCTACACCTTC. The chain links TRBV28 to TRBJ1-2; D is undetermined. Trimming removed 3 bases from V and 5 bases from J, with 13 bases in between. The germline V gene has CDR1 MDHEN and CDR2 SYDVKM. The CDR3 has 14 amino acids.

The chain employs TRBV4-2 and TRBJ1-4; the D gene is possibly TRBD1 (5 bases). The V gene's germline CDR1 is LGHNA and CDR2 YNFKEQ. V was clipped by 5 bases and J by 0 bases, with 13 bases between them. CDR3 length: 16 residues. CDR3: CASSVESGTTNEKLFF. The CDR3 DNA reads as TGTGCCAGCAGCGTCGAATCAGGGACAACTAATGAAAAACTGTTTTTT.

This chain connects TRBV27 to TRBJ2-1; D is unclear. Germline lookup yields CDR1 MNHEY and CDR2 SMNVEV (reference sequence). The CDR3 sequence is 14 residues long. The V gene lost 7 bases and the J gene lost 5 bases, with 15 bases spanning the gap. Here the CDR3 reads CASMQIQLNNEQFF. The CDR3 DNA sequence: TGTGCCAGCATGCAAATACAGCTAAACAATGAGCAGTTCTTC.

This chain joins TRBV4-1 and TRBJ1-2; the D gene is possibly TRBD1 (5 bases). Germline V gives CDR1 MGHRA, CDR2 YSYEKL. V gave up 0 bases and J gave up 3 bases, with 14 bases separating them. The CDR3 is 16 residues long. CDR3 DNA sequence: TGCGCCAGCAGCCAAGACCGATTTGGGGGGGACTATGGCTACACCTTC. Translation gives CASSQDRFGGDYGYTF.

This clone is a singleton in its sample. The chain links TRBV19 to TRBJ1-3; a possible D gene is TRBD1 (6 bases). V gave up 6 bases and J gave up 4 bases, with 19 bases separating them. This CDR3 has 16 residues. Germline CDR1 is LNHDA and CDR2 is SQIVND (reference sequence). CDR3 DNA: TGTGCCAGTAGACCCTCTACCAGGGGTACCGGAAACACCATATATTTT. This codes for CASRPSTRGTGNTIYF. The full variable domain, completed using reference TRBV19 and TRBJ1-3, is DGGITQSPKYLFRKEGQNVTLSCEQNLNHDAMYWYRQDPGQGLRLIYYSQIVNDFQKGDIAEGYSVSREKKESFPLTVTSAQKNPTAFYLCASRPSTRGTGNTIYFGEGSWLTVV.

The genes are TRBV6-5 and TRBJ2-7; 8 bases agree with TRBD2. V dropped 6 bases and J dropped 0; count of bases not matched to a gene: 4. The CDR3 spans 14 residues. CDR1 is MNHEY, CDR2 SVGAGI, per germline. Here the CDR3 reads CASRGLDSSYEQYF. CDR3 in DNA: TGTGCCAGCAGGGGACTAGATAGCTCCTACGAGCAGTACTTC.

This sequence joins TRBV20-1 and TRBJ1-2; no clear D gene. Germline values: CDR1 DFQATT, CDR2 SNEGSKA (reference sequence). Trimming took off 7 bases at V and 2 bases at J, with 5 bases between the two ends. The CDR3 covers 10 residues. The CDR3 DNA reads as TGCAGTGTCTCGAACTATGGCTACACCTTC. This encodes CSVSNYGYTF.

This clone was counted once. The chain employs TRBV27 and TRBJ1-6; D uncertain. The CDR3 has 14 amino acids. Germline CDR1 reads MNHEY; CDR2 reads SMNVEV (reference sequence). V was pared by 3 bases and J by 6 bases, with 9 bases between. The CDR3 DNA is TGTGCCAGCAGTTTGGTACAGCTTAATTCACCCCTCCACTTT. The encoded protein is CASSLVQLNSPLHF.

The chain couples TRBV9 to TRBJ2-2; 7 bases align to TRBD2. Germline V gives CDR1 SGDLS, CDR2 YYNGEE. The trim removed 4 bases at V and 6 bases at J, leaving 12 bases unmatched. The CDR3 is 16 amino acids. The CDR3 protein is CASSLARGIESGELFF. The CDR3 DNA reads as TGTGCCAGCAGCCTCGCGCGGGGGATTGAGTCCGGGGAGCTGTTTTTT.

The table lists this clone with a count of one. The chain joins TRBV19 to TRBJ1-1; 7 bases are shared with TRBD1. CDR1 LNHDA and CDR2 SQIVND come from the germline V gene (reference sequence). The CDR3 length is 13 residues. V gave up 10 bases and J gave up 0 bases; unmatched junction bases: 5. The CDR3 here is CATSGTVNTEAFF. CDR3 nucleotide sequence: TGTGCCACCTCCGGGACAGTGAACACTGAAGCTTTCTTT.

The rearrangement links TRBV6-6 to TRBJ1-2; 7 positions agree with TRBD1. In germline, CDR1 is MNHNY, CDR2 SVGAGI (reference sequence). V shed 0 bases, J shed 9 bases, and the junction held 7 bases outside the gene matches. This CDR3 is 14 amino acids long. The CDR3: CASSYSKQGNSYTF. The CDR3 DNA reads as TGTGCCAGCAGTTACTCGAAACAGGGGAATAGCTACACCTTC.

The chain links TRBV19 to TRBJ1-5, with 10 positions matching TRBD1. Per germline, CDR1 LNHDA and CDR2 SQIVND (reference sequence). With V trimmed by 3 bases and J by 6 bases, 8 bases remained unmatched. The CDR3 totals 16 residues. The CDR3 here is CASSIRETGGRQPQHF. In nucleotides, the CDR3 is TGTGCCAGTAGTATTAGGGAGACAGGGGGCCGTCAGCCCCAGCATTTT.

The genes are TRBV6-5 and TRBJ1-1; the match to TRBD1 covers 7 bases. The V and J ends lost 5 bases and 4 bases, in that order; junction bases with no gene match: 7. This CDR3 is 14 amino acids long. Germline values: CDR1 MNHEY, CDR2 SVGAGI. In DNA form, the CDR3 reads TGTGCCAGCAGTCGAGGGGCAGGGGGCACTGAAGCTTTCTTT. It yields the protein CASSRGAGGTEAFF.

The J gene is TRBJ2-1, the V gene TRBV7-9, with D perhaps matching TRBD2 (7 bases). Germline CDR1 and CDR2: SEHNR and FQNEAQ (reference sequence). The CDR3 spans 15 residues. Trimming left V 5 bases short and J 1 base short, with 12 bases between. The CDR3 sequence: CASSTGRGSYNEQFF. The CDR3 bases are TGTGCCAGCAGCACGGGGAGGGGGTCCTACAATGAGCAGTTCTTC.